This record covers a single T cell receptor (beta chain). V was clipped by 6 bases and J by 3 bases; unmatched bases: 6. Germline V gene data show CDR1 as MNHEY and CDR2 as SVGAGI. The CDR3 totals 15 residues. This sample is part of a study of blood T cell repertoires in COVID-19. Original data processing: Amplifying reference gene primers gave estimates of nucleated cell counts. TCRdb's copy holds only in-frame clones and misses some; the assay was immunoSEQ multiplex PCR. That table furnishes V, J and clone size, whereas the DNA furnished D and trimming. The sample holds roughly 71,000 clones, around 82% seen once.

The chain combines TRBV6-5 with TRBJ1-2, with TRBD1 matching over 11 bases. The source material was peripheral blood. The TCR was taken from a man aged 45 to 65 with active COVID-19. The CDR3 loop reads CASSDPGQGDYGYTF. The CDR3 coding sequence is TGTGCCAGCAGCGATCCGGGACAGGGGGACTATGGCTACACCTTC.